By share, the clone carrying this TCR beta chain counts as medium-sized. The entry originates in a study of blood T cell repertoires in COVID-19. On the study more broadly: Whether acute or convalescent, the COVID-19 samples came from the United States, Italy and Spain. PBMCs, B-cell-depleted T cells, or T cells provided the cDNA or gDNA that made up the material.

How the authors handled the data: Estimates of nucleated cell counts were drawn from the amplification of reference gene primers. Some clones are missing from TCRdb's copy, which holds only in-frame ones; the method was immunoSEQ multiplex PCR. That table gives V, J and clone size, and the DNA gave D and trimming. This repertoire shows about 250,000 clones, approximately 85% found once; its top ten account for about 4.5%. There are 12 residues in the CDR3. V lost 8 bases, J lost 2 bases, and 9 bases lay in between. CDR1 is WNHNN, CDR2 SYGVQD, per germline (reference sequence). V is TRBV10-1 and J is TRBJ1-2; perhaps TRBD1 as D (6 bases). This TCR was recovered from a woman aged 70-85 years with acute or convalescent COVID-19. Sequencing input: peripheral blood. DNA for the CDR3: TGCGCCAGCGGACAGCCGAACTATGGCTACACCTTC. Amino acid sequence: CASGQPNYGYTF.